The present T cell receptor (beta chain) was sequenced within a study of T cell changes during pregnancy in multiple sclerosis. Clones were sequenced by immunoSEQ multiplex PCR, and TCRdb holds only the in-frame ones, with some missing. The table lists 91,000 or so clones, about 93% of them singletons. Per germline, CDR1 MNHEY and CDR2 SVGAGI. The V and J ends lost 5 bases and 0 bases, in that order; junction bases with no gene match: 4. This CDR3 region has 15 residues. The TCR comes from a female donor with multiple sclerosis, enrolled in a pregnancy study. The sample was peripheral blood, taken after pregnancy. The chain joins TRBV6-5 to TRBJ1-5, with 7 positions matching TRBD1. Written as DNA, the CDR3 is TGTGCCAGCAGTCGGGACAGTTCTAGCAATCAGCCCCAGCATTTT. Translated, it gives CASSRDSSSNQPQHF.